This section outlines one TCR beta chain sequence together with its context. Its matching antigen is unknown. This record belongs to a study of T-cell memory formation after mild COVID-19. With constant-segment primers, 5'RACE yielded cDNA libraries of TCR alpha and TCR beta that carried sample barcodes and UMIs. MiXCR was run by TCRdb on the 5' RACE reads, yielding one entry per CDR3 protein. Among roughly 310,000 distinct CDR3 sequences listed, approximately 15% were seen once. Study-level points and caveats: The appearance of some responding clones in pre-infection memory suggested that cross-reactive memory joined. Shrinking CD4+ clones resided mostly in CM and EM, and CD8+ ones in EMRA.

This CDR3 is built from 15 residues. From germline, CDR1 is SNHLY and CDR2 FYNNEI. Between the trimmed V and J ends, which lost 7 bases and 2 bases, there was a span of 18 bases. This sequence was found in a man aged 18 to 30 who had mild COVID-19 (a few samples of this study predate the infection). Cell type and time point are not known. The specimen was PBMCs or a T cell subset sorted from them (not recorded which). V and J are TRBV2 and TRBJ2-7; the D gene is possibly TRBD2 (5 bases). Here the CDR3 DNA reads TGTGCCAGCACCCCCGGGGTCTTAGGTCCCTACGAGCAGTACTTC. Protein: CASTPGVLGPYEQYF. Complete variable domain (other parts from reference TRBV2 and TRBJ2-7): EPEVTQTPSHQVTQMGQEVILRCVPISNHLYFYWYRQILGQKVEFLVSFYNNEISEKSEIFDDQFSVERPDGSNFTLKIRSTKLEDSAMYFCASTPGVLGPYEQYFGPGTRLTVT.